The TCR beta chain under discussion was sequenced for a study of cytomegalovirus exposure and HLA in healthy donors. About the research overall: Among about 179 million T cells, an earlier analysis found 117 million unique TCR beta sequences. Of the donors genotyped, some 400 in all, about 82% fell in the Caucasian-associated ancestry cluster.

The CDR3 covers 14 residues. V was cut by 5 bases and J by 5 bases, with 10 bases left in between. The germline V gene has CDR1 SGHTA and CDR2 FQGTGA. Study outcomes and limitations: Solely CMV serostatus was available to characterize immune exposure. As was reported, the HLA-A and HLA-B alleles of most subjects were accurately predicted from TCR beta sequences.

As for this clone: Its antigen remains unidentified.

The PCR had 60 Vbeta and 13 Jbeta primers. Produced via immunoSEQ multiplex PCR; TCRdb's table is partial and in-frame only. The repertoire has about 62,000 clones, roughly 86% of them found once; the top ten carry about 1.5%. The sample taken for sequencing was PBMCs. This sequence originates from a young man in good health and CMV-seronegative. The V gene is TRBV7-3, the J gene TRBJ1-6; tentatively, D is TRBD1 (5 bases). Written as DNA, the CDR3 is TGTGCCAGCAGCGCCCGGGGGGATAATTCACCCCTCCACTTT. As protein: CASSARGDNSPLHF.